Included here is one TCR beta chain sequence, with context. The data derive from a study of OX40 agonist ivuxolimab in advanced cancers. Libraries were prepared by immunoSEQ multiplex PCR; TCRdb keeps only in-frame clonotypes and omits some of them. The sample holds about 79,000 clones, roughly nine tenths seen once. This CDR3 region has 15 residues. The ends were cut back, 2 bases at V and 5 bases at J, with 10 bases in the middle. The germline V gene encodes CDR1 MNHEY and CDR2 SVGAGI. This clonotype originated in an adult with an advanced solid tumor such as melanoma, head and neck, liver or kidney cancer. The sequences come from CD4+ or CD8+ T cells sorted from blood, collected in a trial of the OX40 agonist ivuxolimab. The chain is built from TRBV6-5 and TRBJ1-6; D possibly corresponds to TRBD1 (5 bases). CDR3 residues: CASSYLEGHNSPLHF. The CDR3 nucleotides are TGTGCCAGCAGTTACCTTGAGGGACATAATTCACCCCTCCACTTT.